Presented here are 5 T cell receptor beta chains from one specimen sequenced in a study of T-cell memory formation after mild COVID-19. TCRdb reanalysed the 5' RACE reads using MiXCR and keeps one entry per CDR3 protein. The repertoire has 280,000 or so distinct CDR3 sequences, approximately 7.6% of them found once; the top ten carry 22%. The sequencing input was PBMCs or a T cell subset sorted from them (not recorded which). Receptor source: a man younger than 35 who had mild COVID-19 (a few samples of this study predate the infection). Cell type and time point are not known.

The chain has TRBV4-1 and TRBJ1-1; tentatively, D is TRBD1 (5 bases). CDR1 is MGHRA and CDR2 is YSYEKL in the germline V gene. Trimming cost V 4 bases and J 8 bases, with 17 bases left between them. CDR3 length equals 14 residues. The CDR3 nucleotides are TGCGCCAGCAGCCCCATATTGCGGGGCAGAGAAGCTTTCTTT. This encodes CASSPILRGREAFF.

This clonotype has only a few counts. The gene calls are TRBV28 and TRBJ2-3; possible D gene TRBD2, 6 bases. In germline, CDR1 is MDHEN, CDR2 SYDVKM. The CDR3 loop spans 12 amino acids. The V and J ends lost 5 bases and 6 bases respectively, with 9 bases between them. DNA for the CDR3: TGTGCCAGCAGTAGTGCGGGGGATACGCAGTATTTT. Translation: CASSSAGDTQYF. Supplemented by reference TRBV28 and TRBJ2-3, the full variable domain reads DVKVTQSSRYLVKRTGEKVFLECVQDMDHENMFWYRQDPGLGLRLIYFSYDVKMKEKGDIPEGYSVSREKKERFSLILESASTNQTSMYLCASSSAGDTQYFGPGTRLTVL.

V and J are TRBV28 and TRBJ1-1; D not resolved. CDR3 length: 12 residues. V dropped 4 bases and J dropped 8 bases, with 11 bases sitting between them. CDR1 and CDR2 (germline): MDHEN, SYDVKM. Written as DNA, the CDR3 is TGTGCCAGCAGTTCCAGACTCGAGGAAGCTTTCTTT. Translated: CASSSRLEEAFF.

This clonotype was detected many times. V is TRBV10-3 and J is TRBJ2-2, with 12 bases matching TRBD2. This CDR3 region has 17 residues. Germline V gene sequence: CDR1 ENHRY, CDR2 SYGVKD. After removal of 4 bases from V and 3 bases from J, the junction contained 6 bases not matched to a gene. CDR3 sequence: CAISGPRLAGDTGELFF. The CDR3 DNA follows: TGTGCCATCAGTGGCCCCCGACTAGCGGGGGACACCGGGGAGCTGTTTTTT.

V usage is TRBV27 and J usage is TRBJ1-5; possible D gene TRBD1, 6 bases. The CDR3 covers 15 residues. Trimming took 2 bases from V and 6 from J, leaving 14 bases between them. Per germline, CDR1 MNHEY and CDR2 SMNVEV (reference sequence). The CDR3 DNA follows: TGTGCCAGCAGTTTAAGGGGCAGGGGTTTTCAGCCCCAGCATTTT. Translated: CASSLRGRGFQPQHF.